Detailed here is one TCR beta chain. This clonotype was observed many times. The specificity of this receptor is unknown. No base-level quality is on record; no much larger clone is a single base apart. The data stem from a study of CD8 T cells in ankylosing spondylitis (dated by TCRdb to 2015 to 2018). Some background on the complete study: T cell receptor beta repertoires were profiled in healthy donors and ankylosing spondylitis patients so that disease-linked TCR variants could be found. In total, the full study cohort was made up of about 99 healthy donors and about two dozen ankylosing spondylitis patients. Peripheral blood was sampled, and synovial fluid was also collected from ankylosing spondylitis patients. Results the study describes overall, beyond this receptor: The disease-linked clones were reported as significantly enriched in matched synovial fluid samples from ankylosing spondylitis patients. Some motif variants had previously been reported in the synovial fluid and blood of reactive arthritis patients, which suggests shared mechanisms of disease initiation. Blood from ankylosing spondylitis patients appeared to be characterized by a TCR beta motif composed of under 10 highly homologous amino acid variants. The disease-linked clones showed a CD8+ phenotype and occurred at relatively low frequencies in peripheral blood.

Sequencer: Illumina HiSeq 2500. Quantitative 5'-RACE with molecular barcodes was the method used to prepare the TCR beta libraries. Per the authors' processing: A new computational method, built on a probabilistic model of VDJ rearrangement, was used to identify disease-linked TCR variants. The public reads were run again by TCRdb, first through fastp at Q25 and then through MiXCR, and only productive beta chains were kept. Records with the same CDR3 protein are collapsed into one entry carrying the most frequent genes and DNA. Here the V and J calls rest on TCRdb's processing, not on the authors' analysis. The table for this sample lists 250,000 or so distinct CDR3 sequences; over 15% of them were counted only once. Around 33% of the sample rests with the top ten. The germline V end is reduced by 3 bases and the J end by 2 bases; junction bases left unmatched: 6. The CDR3 runs 14 residues from the cysteine to the phenylalanine. Only the CDR3 part of the read is kept: 42 bases, read in frame from the first base. Based on the germline V gene, the CDR1 and CDR2 sequences are SQVTM and ANQGSEA.

The chain is made from TRBV29-1 and TRBJ2-5; a stretch of 7 junction bases matches TRBD2. The sequence derives from a male donor with ankylosing spondylitis or in good health (not recorded which). Sample: blood, either unsorted or a sorted T cell fraction (not recorded which). The DNA sequence follows: TGCAGCGTTGAGTGGGCGGGAGAACAAGAGACCCAGTACTTC. Translated, it reads CSVEWAGEQETQYF.